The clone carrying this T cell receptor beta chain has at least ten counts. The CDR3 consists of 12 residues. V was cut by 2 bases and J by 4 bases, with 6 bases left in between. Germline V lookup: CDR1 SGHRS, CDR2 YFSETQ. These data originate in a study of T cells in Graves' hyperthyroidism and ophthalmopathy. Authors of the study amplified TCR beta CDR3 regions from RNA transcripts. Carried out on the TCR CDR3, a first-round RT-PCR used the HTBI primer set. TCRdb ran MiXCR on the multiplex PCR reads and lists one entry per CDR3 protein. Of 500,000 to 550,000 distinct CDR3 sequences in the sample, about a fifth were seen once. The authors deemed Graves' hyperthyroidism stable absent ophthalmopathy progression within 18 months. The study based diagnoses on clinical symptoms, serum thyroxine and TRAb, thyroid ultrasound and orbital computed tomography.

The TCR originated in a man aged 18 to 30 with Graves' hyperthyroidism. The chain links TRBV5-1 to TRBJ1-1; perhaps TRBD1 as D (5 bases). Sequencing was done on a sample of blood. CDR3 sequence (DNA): TGCGCCAGCAGCTTCGACAGCACTGAAGCTTTCTTT. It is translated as CASSFDSTEAFF.